This T cell receptor (beta chain) was sequenced for a study of lung T cells in sarcoidosis with Löfgren's syndrome. From the reads, TCRdb called clonotypes with MiXCR, one entry per CDR3 protein. The table has roughly 1,100 distinct CDR3 sequences, about 29% seen once. This clonotype is large within its sample. Trimming removed 0 bases from V and 4 bases from J, with 6 bases in between. This CDR3 region has 13 residues. Sequencing used CD4+ T cells from PBMCs. This chain uses TRBV12-3 or TRBV12-4 with TRBJ2-5, with D perhaps matching TRBD1 (6 bases). The receptor was derived from a human donor with sarcoidosis (Löfgren's syndrome or another form), or a control subject (not recorded which). The CDR3 region is CASSLAGGETQYF. The CDR3 DNA is TGTGCCAGCAGTTTAGCAGGGGGAGAGACCCAGTACTTC.